Listed here is a single T cell receptor beta chain. This sample was included in a study of blood T cell repertoires in COVID-19. Study summary: Donors in the United States, Italy and Spain gave samples during acute or convalescent COVID-19.

Data came from immunoSEQ multiplex PCR; TCRdb stores just in-frame clones and leaves some out. The table shows approximately 180,000 clones, with about 80% occurring only once. CDR1 and CDR2 from the germline V gene are MNHNY and SVGAGI (reference sequence). The ends were cut back, 6 bases at V and 1 base at J, with 13 bases in the middle. The CDR3 sequence is 15 residues long. The TCR was taken from a woman aged 60-75 years with acute COVID-19. Sequencing was carried out using PBMCs or T cells enriched from blood (not recorded which). The rearrangement joins TRBV6-6 to TRBJ1-5, with D tentatively TRBD1 (5 bases). CDR3 sequence reads: CASRDQGGSNQPQHF. As DNA, the CDR3 is TGTGCCAGCAGGGACCAGGGTGGGAGCAATCAGCCCCAGCATTTT.